This entry describes one TCR beta chain. What it binds is unknown. Time point indicated: newly diagnosed GD, antithyroid drugs for less than 3 months. Making the TCR library involved RNA that had been extracted from PBMCs. This sample is part of a study of regulatory T cells in long-lasting Graves disease. Study-level results: Persistent disease preferred TRBV28, TRBJ1-2 and TRBJ2-5; new disease, TRBV20-1 and TRBJ2-1. Persistent patients shared thousands of public clonotypes among themselves. Newly diagnosed patients shared fewer, at roughly 970.

The CDR3 has 17 residues. In germline, CDR1 is SNHLY, CDR2 FYNNEI. Unmatched junction bases numbered 5, after V lost 3 bases and J lost 2 bases. Libraries of TCR beta came from iRepertoire HTBI primers plus Arm-PCR of CDR3 regions. TCRdb reprocessed the multiplex PCR reads via MiXCR and lists one record per CDR3 protein. The sample contains about 470,000 distinct CDR3 sequences, around 15% of which appear only once. These data were likewise used in another study, on T cells in Graves' hyperthyroidism and ophthalmopathy.

This specimen consisted of peripheral blood mononuclear cells (PBMCs), obtained at new diagnosis, from a patient treated with antithyroid drugs. V gene TRBV2 combines with J gene TRBJ2-3; 13 bases are shared with TRBD2. The sequence came from a man aged 35-49 years with Graves disease. In nucleotides, the CDR3 is TGTGCCAGCAGTGATCGGGGACTAGCGGGACCCACAGATACGCAGTATTTT. Translated, it gives CASSDRGLAGPTDTQYF.